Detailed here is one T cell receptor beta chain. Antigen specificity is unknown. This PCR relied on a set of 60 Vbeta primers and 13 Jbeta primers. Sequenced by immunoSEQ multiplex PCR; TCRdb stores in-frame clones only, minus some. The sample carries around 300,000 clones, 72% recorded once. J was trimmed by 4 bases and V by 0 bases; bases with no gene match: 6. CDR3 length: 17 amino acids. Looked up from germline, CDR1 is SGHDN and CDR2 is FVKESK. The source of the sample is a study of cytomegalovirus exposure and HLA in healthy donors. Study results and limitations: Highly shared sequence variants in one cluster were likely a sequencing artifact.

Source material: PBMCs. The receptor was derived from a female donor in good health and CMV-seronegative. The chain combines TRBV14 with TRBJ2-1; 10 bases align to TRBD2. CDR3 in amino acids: CASSQDSATSGYNEQFF. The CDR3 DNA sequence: TGTGCCAGCAGCCAAGACTCCGCGACTAGCGGGTACAATGAGCAGTTCTTC.